What follows are 26 T cell receptor beta chains derived from one specimen sequenced in a study of cytomegalovirus exposure and HLA in healthy donors. PCR was performed using 60 Vbeta and 13 Jbeta primers. The method was immunoSEQ multiplex PCR; TCRdb's version includes in-frame clones alone and lacks a portion of them. The data hold more than 110,000 clones, with about 80% observed a single time. Sequencing was performed on PBMCs. The origin of the receptors is a male donor in good health and CMV-seronegative.

This chain joins TRBV5-6 and TRBJ2-4; D is undetermined. Germline assignment: CDR1 SGHDT and CDR2 YYEEEE. V was pared by 4 bases and J by 13 bases, with 12 bases between. The CDR3 consists of 11 residues. The DNA for the CDR3 is TGTGCCAGCAGCAAACGAACATCGCAGTACTTC. Its translation: CASSKRTSQYF.

The chain carries TRBV9 and TRBJ2-5; 7 bases map to TRBD2. Germline CDR1 is SGDLS and CDR2 is YYNGEE. CDR3 length equals 16 residues. V dropped 0 bases and J dropped 1; count of bases not matched to a gene: 6. The CDR3 nucleotides are TGTGCCAGCAGCGTAGCACCGGGGGGACTCCAAGAGACCCAGTACTTC. Its translation is CASSVAPGGLQETQYF.

The V and J genes are TRBV4-1 and TRBJ2-7, with D possibly being TRBD1 (5 bases). The CDR3 has 14 residues. Germline values: CDR1 MGHRA, CDR2 YSYEKL. V gave up 0 bases and J gave up 7 bases, with 13 bases separating them. CDR3 region: CASSQDRTLLEQYF. CDR3 nucleotide sequence: TGCGCCAGCAGCCAAGATAGGACACTTTTAGAGCAGTACTTC.

V gene TRBV5-1 combines with J gene TRBJ2-3, with D perhaps matching TRBD1 (6 bases). The CDR3 loop spans 14 amino acids. Trimming shortened V by 1 base and J by 2 bases, and 8 bases separated the two germline ends. Germline V gene sequence: CDR1 SGHRS, CDR2 YFSETQ. CDR3 in amino acids: CASSLSGATDTQYF. The CDR3 DNA sequence: TGCGCCAGCAGCTTGTCAGGGGCCACAGATACGCAGTATTTT.

This clone was counted a few times. This chain uses TRBV18 with TRBJ2-3; D is perhaps TRBD2 (5 bases). With 5 bases removed from V and 2 bases from J, the gap between germline ends came to 8 bases. From germline, CDR1 is KGHSH and CDR2 LQKENI. This CDR3 has 13 amino acids. CDR3 coding DNA: TGTGCCAGCTCAGCGGGTTACACAGATACGCAGTATTTT. This codes for CASSAGYTDTQYF.

This chain links TRBV7-9 with TRBJ1-2; D ambiguous. CDR3 length: 12 residues. The germline V gene encodes CDR1 SEHNR and CDR2 FQNEAQ (reference sequence). The V end lost 2 bases, the J end lost 4 bases, and 5 bases lay between the germline ends. The CDR3 nucleotides read TGTGCCAGCAGCTTATTGAGCTATGGCTACACCTTC. It specifies CASSLLSYGYTF.

V is TRBV11-2 and J is TRBJ1-1; TRBD1 is a possible D gene (5 bases). CDR3 size: 13 residues. Trimming pared 6 bases from V and 5 bases from J, leaving 13 bases between. Germline lookup yields CDR1 SGHAT and CDR2 FQNNGV. Here the CDR3 DNA reads TGTGCCAGCAGTATCCGGGGGGGTACTGAAGCTTTCTTT. This gives the protein CASSIRGGTEAFF.

Only one count was recorded for this clone. In DNA form, the CDR3 reads TGTGCCAGCAGCTTGGGTCAGGGGGCTGGGACTGAAGCTTTCTTT. The encoded protein is CASSLGQGAGTEAFF. The rearrangement links TRBV5-6 to TRBJ1-1; 8 nucleotides line up with TRBD1. Germline CDR1 SGHDT, CDR2 YYEEEE. CDR3 length equals 15 residues. With 0 bases clipped from V and 5 bases from J, the junction kept 6 bases outside the gene matches.

Points on this clone: This same CDR3 is encoded by further DNA sequences in the sample. The chain recombines TRBV29-1 with TRBJ2-3, with D tentatively TRBD2 (6 bases). This CDR3 comprises 13 residues. Trimming left V 1 base short and J 1 base short, with 6 bases between. Germline V lookup: CDR1 SQVTM, CDR2 ANQGSEA. The CDR3 protein is CSVEAGGTDTQYF. The CDR3 nucleotides are TGCAGCGTTGAAGCGGGGGGCACAGATACGCAGTATTTT.

CDR3 coding DNA: TGTGCCAGCAGCTTGGGTACAGGGACTAGCACTGAAGCTTTCTTT. It is translated as CASSLGTGTSTEAFF. The chain carries TRBV5-4 and TRBJ1-1; a weak D match, TRBD1 (6 bases). With 0 bases removed from V and 4 bases from J, the gap between germline ends came to 13 bases. Looked up from germline, CDR1 is SGHNT and CDR2 is YYREEE (reference sequence). This CDR3 is 15 amino acids long.

The chain is built from TRBV9 and TRBJ2-3; no clear D gene. The germline CDR1 and CDR2 sequences are SGDLS and YYNGEE. V was clipped by 0 bases and J by 7 bases, with 9 bases between them. The CDR3 runs to 13 residues. The CDR3 reads CASSVGGLNTQYF. DNA of the CDR3: TGTGCCAGCAGCGTAGGAGGTCTAAATACGCAGTATTTT.

The chain joins TRBV27 to TRBJ2-7; D possibly corresponds to TRBD1 (6 bases). The V and J ends lost 5 bases and 2 bases respectively, with 10 bases between them. The CDR3 has 13 residues. CDR1 is MNHEY, CDR2 SMNVEV, per germline (reference sequence). CDR3 DNA: TGTGCCAGCAGTCCAGGGGAAGCCTACGAGCAGTACTTC. This codes for CASSPGEAYEQYF.

The rearrangement links TRBV9 to TRBJ2-3; D remains ambiguous. Germline V CDR1 and CDR2: SGDLS, YYNGEE. The CDR3 sequence is 16 residues long. Trimming cost V 0 bases and J 6 bases, with 17 bases left between them. The CDR3 DNA reads as TGTGCCAGCAGCGTAGTTGGTACTCACAGATTGGATACGCAGTATTTT. This encodes CASSVVGTHRLDTQYF.

V usage is TRBV5-1 and J usage is TRBJ2-7, with 7 bases that match TRBD1. CDR3 size: 15 residues. J gave up 3 bases and V 0 bases, and 6 bases lay outside the gene matches. Per germline, CDR1 SGHRS and CDR2 YFSETQ. DNA for the CDR3: TGCGCCAGCAGCTTGGACGCAGGGGGATTCTACGAGCAGTACTTC. It specifies CASSLDAGGFYEQYF. The full variable domain, with the rest looked up from reference TRBV5-1 and TRBJ2-7, is KAGVTQTPRYLIKTRGQQVTLSCSPISGHRSVSWYQQTPGQGLQFLFEYFSETQRNKGNFPGRFSGRQFSNSRSEMNVSTLELGDSALYLCASSLDAGGFYEQYFGPGTRLTVT.

The table lists this clone with a count of one. Other nucleotide sequences in the sample specify the same CDR3. The rearrangement joins TRBV4-1 to TRBJ1-1; D not certain. Germline CDR1 is MGHRA and CDR2 is YSYEKL. Trimming left V 1 base short and J 3 bases short, with 6 bases between. This CDR3 comprises 13 residues. CDR3 in amino acids: CASSQVRDTEAFF. CDR3 DNA sequence: TGCGCCAGCAGCCAAGTCCGGGACACTGAAGCTTTCTTT.

This chain uses TRBV5-1 with TRBJ2-7; possibly TRBD2 for D (6 bases). The CDR3 spans 14 residues. Germline V CDR1 and CDR2: SGHRS, YFSETQ. V lost 3 bases to trimming and J lost 0 bases, with 10 bases between them. As DNA, the CDR3 is TGCGCCAGCAGCTCGGACGGGAGCTCCTACGAGCAGTACTTC. This gives the protein CASSSDGSSYEQYF.

Only one count was recorded for this clone. The chain joins TRBV7-2 to TRBJ1-1, with 7 positions matching TRBD1. Germline CDR1 SGHTA, CDR2 FQGNSA. V was pared by 5 bases and J by 3 bases, with 6 bases of the junction left unmatched. The CDR3 is made up of 14 amino acids. The CDR3 nucleotides read TGTGCCAGCAGCAGCGACAGGGCTCACACTGAAGCTTTCTTT. Its translation: CASSSDRAHTEAFF.

The chain is built from TRBV4-2 and TRBJ1-1; possible D gene TRBD1, 5 bases. V lost 4 bases to trimming and J lost 10 bases, with 16 bases between them. In germline, CDR1 is LGHNA, CDR2 YNFKEQ. CDR3 length equals 13 residues. CDR3 sequence: CASSLGGDLLAFF. The DNA of the CDR3 is TGTGCCAGCAGCCTGGGGGGGGATTTGTTAGCTTTCTTT.

This clone showed up just a few times. The J gene is TRBJ1-2, the V gene TRBV27, with a weak D call TRBD1 (5 bases). CDR3 length equals 14 residues. Germline V gives CDR1 MNHEY, CDR2 SMNVEV (reference sequence). With 2 bases removed from V and 4 bases from J, the gap between germline ends came to 11 bases. The CDR3 DNA sequence: TGTGCCAGCAGTTTAGTGGGGGAGGGCTATGGCTACACCTTC. Amino acids: CASSLVGEGYGYTF.

The rearrangement links TRBV28 to TRBJ2-1; 9 nucleotides line up with TRBD1. The CDR3 extends over 13 amino acids. From germline, CDR1 is MDHEN and CDR2 SYDVKM. J gave up 6 bases and V 10 bases, and 7 bases lay outside the gene matches. The CDR3 DNA follows: TGTGCCATTAACAGGGGGCGCATCAATGAGCAGTTCTTC. The encoded protein is CAINRGRINEQFF.

The rearrangement joins TRBV4-3 to TRBJ1-6, with 8 bases matching TRBD1. Per germline, CDR1 LGHNA and CDR2 YSLEER. J was trimmed by 9 bases and V by 1 base; bases with no gene match: 5. CDR3 length equals 15 residues. DNA for the CDR3: TGCGCCAGCAGCCAAGCGGTCAGGGGGCCTTCACCCCTCCACTTT. It is translated as CASSQAVRGPSPLHF.

J is TRBJ1-2 and V is TRBV5-1; 9 positions match TRBD1. Germline V CDR1 and CDR2: SGHRS, YFSETQ. Germline trimming cut 1 base from V and 2 bases from J; bases unmatched to any gene: 3. This CDR3 is built from 15 residues. The CDR3 loop reads CASSLTGGGNYGYTF. The CDR3 DNA sequence: TGCGCCAGCAGCTTGACAGGGGGCGGGAACTATGGCTACACCTTC.

Here the CDR3 reads CASSAGAVLKETQYF. In DNA form, the CDR3 reads TGTGCCAGCAGCGCGGGGGCGGTCCTGAAAGAGACCCAGTACTTC. The rearrangement joins TRBV7-2 to TRBJ2-5, with D possibly being TRBD2 (7 bases). The V and J ends lost 5 bases and 3 bases respectively, with 16 bases between them. Germline V CDR1 and CDR2: SGHTA, FQGNSA. The CDR3 sequence is 15 residues long.

This clone is medium-sized within its sample. This chain links TRBV11-2 with TRBJ2-7, with D tentatively TRBD2 (5 bases). This CDR3 region has 14 residues. Germline V gives CDR1 SGHAT, CDR2 FQNNGV. Trimming shortened V by 0 bases and J by 2 bases, and 8 bases separated the two germline ends. The CDR3 loop is CASSLDGSPYEQYF. CDR3 nucleotides: TGTGCCAGCAGCTTAGATGGGAGCCCCTACGAGCAGTACTTC.

This clone was observed a handful of times. The chain employs TRBV5-1 and TRBJ2-7; TRBD1 aligns across 11 bases. V was pared by 7 bases and J by 5 bases, with 11 bases of the junction left unmatched. Germline CDR1 is SGHRS and CDR2 is YFSETQ. CDR3 length: 15 residues. The CDR3 reads CASQIGQGASDEQYF. For the CDR3, the DNA is TGCGCCAGCCAGATAGGACAGGGGGCATCCGACGAGCAGTACTTC.

The chain's CDR3 is CASCQVYNEQFF. CDR3 nucleotides: TGTGCCAGCTGCCAGGTCTACAATGAGCAGTTCTTC. V usage is TRBV28 and J usage is TRBJ2-1, with unresolved D. Germline V CDR1 and CDR2: MDHEN, SYDVKM. V dropped 8 bases and J dropped 3 bases, with 8 bases sitting between them. This CDR3 region has 12 residues.